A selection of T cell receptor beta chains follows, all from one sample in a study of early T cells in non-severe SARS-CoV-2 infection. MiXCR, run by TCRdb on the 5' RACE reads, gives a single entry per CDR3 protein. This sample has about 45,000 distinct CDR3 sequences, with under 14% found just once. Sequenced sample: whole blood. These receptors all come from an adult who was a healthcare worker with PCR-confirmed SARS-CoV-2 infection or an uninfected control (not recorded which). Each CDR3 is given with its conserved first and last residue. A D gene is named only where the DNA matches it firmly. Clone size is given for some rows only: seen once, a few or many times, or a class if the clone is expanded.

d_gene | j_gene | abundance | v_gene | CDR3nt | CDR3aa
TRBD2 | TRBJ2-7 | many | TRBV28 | TGTGCCAGCAGTCAACTAGCGGGAGCTTACGAGCAGTACTTC | CASSQLAGAYEQYF
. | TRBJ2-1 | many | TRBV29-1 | TGCAGCGTTGGGCGGTTACAAGGCGATGAGCAGTTCTTC | CSVGRLQGDEQFF
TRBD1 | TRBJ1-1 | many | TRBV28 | TGTGCCAGCAGGACAGGGTTGGGCGGCACTGAAGCTTTCTTT | CASRTGLGGTEAFF
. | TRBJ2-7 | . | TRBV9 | TGTGCCAGCAGCGCAACTCCGGGGCCATTCTACGAGCAGTACTTC | CASSATPGPFYEQYF
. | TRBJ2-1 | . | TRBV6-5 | TGTGCCAGCAAATCCCTCCAGGGGACTACCTACAATGAGCAGTTCTTC | CASKSLQGTTYNEQFF
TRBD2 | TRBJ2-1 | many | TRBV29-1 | TGCAGCGTTGGAGTGGGAGGGCCAAGTGAGCAGTTCTTC | CSVGVGGPSEQFF
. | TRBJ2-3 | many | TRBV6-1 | TGTGCCAGCAGTGAATCGCCGAGATACCCATACAATACGCAGTATTTT | CASSESPRYPYNTQYF
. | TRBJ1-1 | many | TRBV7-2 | TGTGCCAGCAGCTTAGGTTTAGGGAAGAACACTGAAGCTTTCTTT | CASSLGLGKNTEAFF
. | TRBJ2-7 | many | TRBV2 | TGTGCCAGCAGTGAAACCCCCCACGAGCAGTACTTC | CASSETPHEQYF
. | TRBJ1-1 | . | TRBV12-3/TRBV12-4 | TGTGCCAGCGGAAACCACCCTCGAGTGGGAGCTTTCTTT | CASGNHPRVGAFF
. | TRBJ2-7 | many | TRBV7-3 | TGTGCCAGCAGCTTAATCAGGGAAAACTACGAGCAGTACTTC | CASSLIRENYEQYF
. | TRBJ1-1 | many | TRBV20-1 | TGCAGTGCCGCCACCCAGCGGGACACTGAAGCTTTCTTT | CSAATQRDTEAFF
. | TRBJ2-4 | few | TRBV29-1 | TGCAGCGTTGTTCAGCACATTCAGTACTTC | CSVVQHIQYF
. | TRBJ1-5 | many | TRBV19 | TGTGCCAGTAGTGTCGTTGGACAGCACAATCAGCCCCAGCATTTT | CASSVVGQHNQPQHF
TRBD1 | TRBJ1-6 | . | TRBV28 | TGTGCCAGCACCCACGGACAGGGTGCAGCGTCCCTCCACTTT | CASTHGQGAASLHF
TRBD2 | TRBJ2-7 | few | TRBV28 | TGTGCCAGCACCCGGGGGGGAGCTTCGGCGCACGAGCAGTACTTC | CASTRGGASAHEQYF
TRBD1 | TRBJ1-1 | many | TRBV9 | TGTGCCAGCAGCTCCCGGGACAGCACTGAAGCTTTCTTT | CASSSRDSTEAFF
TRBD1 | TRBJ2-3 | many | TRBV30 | TGTGCCTGGAGTAGGACAGGGGCGGTAAGGACAGATACGCAGTATTTT | CAWSRTGAVRTDTQYF
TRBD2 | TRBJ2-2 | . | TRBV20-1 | TGCAGTGCAAGGACTAGCGGGAGAGACGGGGAGCTGTTTTTT | CSARTSGRDGELFF
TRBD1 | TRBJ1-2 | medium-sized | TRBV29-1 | TGCAGCGTTCCTAATACCGGGACAGGACTACTTCCTAACTATGGCTACACCTTC | CSVPNTGTGLLPNYGYTF
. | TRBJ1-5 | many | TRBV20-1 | TGCAGTGCTATTAGACAGATCAATCAGCCCCAGCATTTT | CSAIRQINQPQHF
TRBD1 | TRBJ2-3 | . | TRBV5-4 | TGTGCCAGCAGCTCTGGACAGGTCCGCACAGATACGCAGTATTTT | CASSSGQVRTDTQYF